This T cell receptor (beta chain) appears in the sequencing data of a study of cytomegalovirus exposure and HLA in healthy donors. Study background: Of over 350 genotyped donors, roughly 76% grouped in the Caucasian-associated ancestry cluster.

Donors likely had unrecorded immune exposures despite being nominally healthy when sampled. Germline loops: CDR1 SGHRS, CDR2 YFSETQ. This CDR3 is 16 amino acids long. Deletions cut 0 bases from V and 8 bases from J, with 17 bases between. 13 Jbeta primers and 60 Vbeta primers were used for the PCR. The repertoire was sequenced with immunoSEQ multiplex PCR; TCRdb's copy has only in-frame clones and lacks some. The table lists fewer than 200,000 clones, roughly 78% of them singletons. Comments on this clone: Its antigen is not known.

Findings and limits, study-wide: HLA restriction was apparent for most CMV-associated TCR beta chains in a later analysis. Indistinguishability led to the exclusion of some V segments, TRBV6-2 and TRBV6-3 included.

J is TRBJ1-4 and V is TRBV5-1; TRBD1 is a possible D gene (5 bases). Sequencing input: PBMCs. The TCR sequence derives from a woman aged 40 to 50 in good health and CMV-seronegative. CDR3: CASSLDGPGLGEKLFF. CDR3 DNA sequence: TGCGCCAGCAGCTTGGACGGTCCGGGACTTGGCGAAAAACTGTTTTTT.